The next 2 T cell receptor beta chains were all read from a single sample in a study of blood T cell repertoires in COVID-19. TCRdb keeps only in-frame clones here, not all; method: immunoSEQ multiplex PCR. There are around 180,000 clones in the sample; under 85% occur only once, and less than 8% lies in the top ten. Sequenced material: peripheral blood. These receptors all come from a man older than 75 with COVID-19, enrolled during active disease.

The rearrangement joins TRBV2 to TRBJ1-1, with D tentatively TRBD1 (5 bases). Trimming removed 2 bases at V and 2 bases at J, with 12 bases between. The CDR3 is 15 amino acids. Germline lookup yields CDR1 SNHLY and CDR2 FYNNEI. The CDR3 region is CASSESRGGNTEAFF. The CDR3 DNA follows: TGTGCCAGCAGTGAATCAAGGGGTGGAAACACTGAAGCTTTCTTT.

This chain links TRBV4-2 with TRBJ2-2; 12 positions agree with TRBD2. V trimming: 2 bases; J trimming: 1 base; junction bases outside the gene matches: 5. CDR3 length: 18 residues. Per germline, CDR1 LGHNA and CDR2 YNFKEQ. CDR3 DNA: TGTGCCAGCAGCCAATACCCGACTAGCGGGGGGAACACCGGGGAGCTGTTTTTT. It translates to CASSQYPTSGGNTGELFF.